This T cell receptor (beta chain) is from a study of PD-1 blockade in classical Hodgkin lymphoma. Study summary: Administration of nivolumab to patients was at 3 mg/kg intravenously every 2 weeks.

For this clone: Its antigen is not known.

Study outcomes and limitations: Complete responders matched newly diagnosed patients in baseline diversity.

Assay: immunoSEQ multiplex PCR; the TCRdb copy retains only in-frame clones and omits some. Of tens of thousands of clones listed, about nine tenths are singletons. The time point is: cycle 4 day 1 (C4D1), after six to seven weeks of nivolumab. Each patient experienced a relapse that followed autologous stem cell transplantation, and brentuximab vedotin exposure varied. This clonotype was obtained from a human donor with classical Hodgkin lymphoma. The input for sequencing was peripheral blood mononuclear cells (PBMCs), taken before the fourth cycle of nivolumab.

CDR3 residues: CAWSGPRQGGSPLHF. CDR3 DNA sequence: TGTGCCTGGAGTGGCCCCAGGCAGGGTGGCTCACCCCTCCACTTT. V usage is TRBV30 and J usage is TRBJ1-6; perhaps TRBD1 as D (5 bases). The CDR3 spans 15 residues. Per germline, CDR1 GTSNPN and CDR2 SVGIG (reference sequence). The V and J ends lost 1 base and 10 bases respectively, with 17 bases between them.